These T cell receptor beta chains were read from a single sample in a study of blood T cell repertoires in COVID-19. Produced via immunoSEQ multiplex PCR; TCRdb's table is partial and in-frame only. The repertoire holds approximately 280,000 clones, with 70% to 90% as singletons. Sequenced sample: peripheral blood. These receptors were collected from a woman aged 60-75 years with acute or convalescent COVID-19. The CDR3 runs from the conserved cysteine through the conserved F or W. A D gene is named only where the DNA matches it firmly. The size of a clone is reported for some rows only, either as once, few or many, or as a class for expanded clones.

>TRBV6-5|TRBJ1-6|NA|NA
CASSAAYNSPLHF
TGTGCCAGCAGCGCGGCCTATAATTCACCCCTCCACTTT
>TRBV5-1|TRBJ1-5|NA|TRBD1
CASSLEGTDNQPQHF
TGCGCCAGCAGCTTGGAAGGGACAGACAATCAGCCCCAGCATTTT
>TRBV7-2|TRBJ1-1|NA|TRBD1
CASSPDRGRTEAFF
TGTGCCAGCAGCCCGGACAGGGGCAGGACTGAAGCTTTCTTT
>TRBV2|TRBJ1-2|NA|TRBD1
CASSAGTGVRYGYTF
TGTGCCAGCAGTGCAGGGACAGGGGTACGGTATGGCTACACCTTC
>TRBV5-1|TRBJ2-4|once|TRBD2
CASSLDGGRDIQYF
TGCGCCAGCAGCTTGGACGGCGGGAGGGACATTCAGTACTTC
>TRBV2|TRBJ2-3|NA|TRBD1
CASSERDSPTDTQYF
TGTGCCAGCAGTGAGAGGGACAGCCCCACAGATACGCAGTATTTT
>TRBV18|TRBJ2-2|NA|TRBD2
CASSPPPLAGLNTGELFF
TGTGCCAGCTCACCACCGCCCCTAGCGGGGCTGAACACCGGGGAGCTGTTTTTT
>TRBV7-2|TRBJ2-7|NA|TRBD1
CASSLSGGDRTYEQYF
TGTGCCAGCAGCTTGTCCGGAGGGGACAGGACCTACGAGCAGTACTTC
>TRBV3-1/TRBV3-2|TRBJ1-5|NA|NA
CASSQVYSNQPQHF
TGTGCCAGCAGCCAAGTTTATAGCAATCAGCCCCAGCATTTT
>TRBV18|TRBJ2-7|NA|NA
CASSTGSYEQYF
TGTGCCAGCTCGACAGGATCCTACGAGCAGTACTTC
>TRBV7-5|TRBJ2-1|NA|NA
CARSPKEQREAEQFF
TGTGCCAGAAGCCCAAAGGAGCAAAGAGAGGCTGAGCAGTTCTTC
>TRBV24-1|TRBJ1-6|few|NA
CATSDPQGPLHF
TGTGCCACCAGTGATCCCCAGGGACCCCTCCACTTT
>TRBV28|TRBJ2-7|NA|TRBD2
CASRPNQGLAVYEQYF
TGTGCCAGCAGGCCCAACCAGGGACTAGCGGTCTACGAGCAGTACTTC
>TRBV15|TRBJ2-7|NA|TRBD1
CATSREDRGGNEQYF
TGTGCCACCAGCCGCGAGGACAGGGGTGGGAACGAGCAGTACTTC
>TRBV20-1|TRBJ1-4|NA|NA
CSASAGEKLFF
TGCAGTGCTAGTGCGGGTGAAAAACTGTTTTTT
>TRBV29-1|TRBJ1-5|NA|TRBD1
CSVGQGMGSSPQHF
TGCAGCGTTGGACAGGGGATGGGATCATCGCCCCAGCATTTT
>TRBV18|TRBJ2-7|NA|NA
CASSPLERKGVQYF
TGTGCCAGCTCACCTTTAGAGCGGAAGGGGGTGCAGTACTTC
>TRBV15|TRBJ2-3|NA|TRBD1
CATSRDGTGFDTQYF
TGTGCCACCAGCAGAGACGGGACAGGCTTCGATACGCAGTATTTT
>TRBV15|TRBJ1-1|NA|TRBD1
CATSSDRENTEAFF
TGTGCCACCAGCAGTGACAGGGAGAACACTGAAGCTTTCTTT
>TRBV3-1/TRBV3-2|TRBJ1-6|NA|NA
CASKVGQGTRSPLHF
TGTGCCAGCAAGGTTGGCCAGGGGACACGATCACCCCTCCACTTT
>TRBV2|TRBJ1-6|few|NA
CASMANSPLHF
TGTGCCAGCATGGCCAATTCACCCCTCCACTTT
>TRBV7-9|TRBJ1-4|NA|NA
CASSQSGAGWEKLFF
TGTGCCAGCAGCCAGTCAGGGGCTGGATGGGAAAAACTGTTTTTT
>TRBV6-1|TRBJ1-2|many|TRBD1
CASSDRGVVYGYTF
TGTGCCAGCAGTGACAGGGGGGTAGTCTATGGCTACACCTTC